A single sample gave rise to the 27 T cell receptor beta chains below, sequenced in a study of blood T cell repertoires in COVID-19. Sequencing was performed with immunoSEQ multiplex PCR; in TCRdb, only in-frame clones are kept and a portion is missing. This table has some 340,000 clones, about 90% appearing once. The sequencing input was PBMCs or T cells enriched from blood (not recorded which). Receptors originate from a woman between 25 and 40 years old who had recovered from COVID-19.

The chain has TRBV7-3 and TRBJ2-5; TRBD1 matches 10 bases. The junction had 2 bases not matched to a gene; V was cut back by 5 bases and J by 5 bases. This CDR3 spans 13 amino acids. In germline, CDR1 is SGHTA, CDR2 FQGTGA. This CDR3 reads CASSPGQGETQYF. The CDR3, as DNA: TGTGCCAGCAGCCCGGGACAGGGGGAGACCCAGTACTTC.

As for this clone: The sample has other DNA sequences that encode this CDR3 too. The chain joins TRBV30 to TRBJ1-1; 7 bases fit TRBD1. Unmatched junction bases numbered 1, after V lost 2 bases and J lost 1 base. The CDR3 is 13 residues long. Looked up from germline, CDR1 is GTSNPN and CDR2 is SVGIG (reference sequence). CDR3 DNA sequence: TGTGCCTGGAGTAGACAGGGGAACACTGAAGCTTTCTTT. This sequence encodes CAWSRQGNTEAFF.

The CDR3 bases are TGTGCCAGCAGCGGCGGGGGCGGATACGAGCAGTACTTC. As protein: CASSGGGGYEQYF. The chain recombines TRBV9 with TRBJ2-7, with D maybe TRBD2 (7 bases). The germline V gene has CDR1 SGDLS and CDR2 YYNGEE. Trimming pared 3 bases from V and 4 bases from J, leaving 11 bases between. The CDR3 loop spans 13 amino acids. Full variable domain (missing parts from reference TRBV9 and TRBJ2-7): DSGVTQTPKHLITATGQRVTLRCSPRSGDLSVYWYQQSLDQGLQFLIQYYNGEERAKGNILERFSAQQFPDLHSELNLSSLELGDSALYFCASSGGGGYEQYFGPGTRLTVT.

The chain couples TRBV6-5 to TRBJ2-3, with D tentatively TRBD1 (6 bases). Germline V CDR1 and CDR2: MNHEY, SVGAGI. Trimming removed 4 bases from V and 0 bases from J, with 8 bases in between. The CDR3 has 14 amino acids. The CDR3 loop is CASSWTASTDTQYF. The CDR3, as DNA: TGTGCCAGCAGTTGGACAGCGAGCACAGATACGCAGTATTTT.

V usage is TRBV4-3 and J usage is TRBJ2-4, with 8 nucleotides matching TRBD1. Germline loops: CDR1 LGHNA, CDR2 YSLEER. V lost 0 bases, J lost 9 bases, and 7 bases stayed unmatched. The CDR3 has 15 amino acids. The CDR3 coding sequence is TGCGCCAGCAGCCAAGACGGAGGACAGGGAACCATTCAGTACTTC. Encoded protein: CASSQDGGQGTIQYF.

Points on this clone: A read error may produce the germline difference seen at one junction end. V gene TRBV7-7 combines with J gene TRBJ2-3; D ambiguous. This CDR3 is 16 amino acids long. Looked up from germline, CDR1 is SSHAT and CDR2 is FNYEAQ (reference sequence). As DNA, the CDR3 is TGTGCTAGCAGCTTAATTGGGCCGGCCAGCACAGATACGCAGTATTTT. Its protein product is CASSLIGPASTDTQYF.

This rearrangement joins TRBV6-2 or TRBV6-3 to TRBJ2-3; 10 nucleotides match TRBD2. The CDR3 runs 18 residues. CDR1 is MNHEY, CDR2 SVGEGT, per germline. Unmatched junction bases numbered 11, after V lost 5 bases and J lost 0 bases. Here the CDR3 DNA reads TGTGCCAGCAGTCCCCGGACTAGCGGACGATATAGCACAGATACGCAGTATTTT. Translation gives CASSPRTSGRYSTDTQYF.

In its sample, this clone was seen once. V is TRBV25-1 and J is TRBJ2-2; TRBD2 matches at 8 bases. From germline, CDR1 is MGHDK and CDR2 SYGVNS. V lost 7 bases, J lost 6 bases, and 7 bases stayed unmatched. CDR3 length: 14 amino acids. The CDR3 coding sequence is TGTGCCAGCACGGGAGGGGTCTCGGCCGGGGAGCTGTTTTTT. It translates to CASTGGVSAGELFF.

This sequence joins TRBV6-5 and TRBJ2-1; TRBD2 agrees at 11 bases. The junction had 4 bases not matched to a gene; V was cut back by 8 bases and J by 7 bases. CDR1 and CDR2 from the germline V gene are MNHEY and SVGAGI. The CDR3 loop spans 13 amino acids. The CDR3 bases are TGTGCCAGCCGAGCTAGCGGGGGGAATGAGCAGTTCTTC. Its translation is CASRASGGNEQFF.

The rearrangement joins TRBV5-1 to TRBJ1-2, with TRBD1 identical over 8 bases. The CDR3 totals 15 residues. Trimming cost V 4 bases and J 4 bases; bases outside gene matches: 9. Germline values: CDR1 SGHRS, CDR2 YFSETQ. The CDR3 region is CASSPRTGSTYGYTF. The CDR3 DNA reads TGCGCCAGCAGCCCTCGGACAGGGTCAACCTATGGCTACACCTTC.

The chain couples TRBV7-9 to TRBJ1-4; D unclear. Germline CDR1 is SEHNR and CDR2 is FQNEAQ (reference sequence). Trimming took off 4 bases at V and 3 bases at J, with 12 bases between the two ends. This CDR3 is 15 amino acids long. Here the CDR3 DNA reads TGTGCCAGCAGCTCCTCCTTCCTTCCTAATGAAAAACTGTTTTTT. Protein product: CASSSSFLPNEKLFF.

The V and J genes are TRBV20-1 and TRBJ1-2; D unclear. V was pared by 3 bases and J by 5 bases, with 10 bases between. The germline V gene has CDR1 DFQATT and CDR2 SNEGSKA (reference sequence). The CDR3 extends over 12 amino acids. The CDR3 loop is CSASEVTYGYTF. CDR3 DNA: TGCAGTGCTAGTGAGGTTACTTATGGCTACACCTTC.

The V gene is TRBV4-3, the J gene TRBJ2-7; TRBD2 might be the D (6 bases). Trimming pared 0 bases from V and 1 base from J, leaving 13 bases between. This CDR3 has 16 amino acids. CDR1 is LGHNA, CDR2 YSLEER, per germline. The DNA of the CDR3 is TGCGCCAGCAGCCAAGATCGGGGAGGCCTGTCCTACGAGCAGTACTTC. As protein: CASSQDRGGLSYEQYF.

The V and J genes are TRBV7-8 and TRBJ1-1, with D unresolved. CDR3 length: 13 residues. CDR1 and CDR2 (germline): SGHVS, FQNEAQ. V was cut by 5 bases and J by 0 bases, with 7 bases left in between. For the CDR3, the DNA is TGTGCCAGCAGCCTCACACTGAACACTGAAGCTTTCTTT. This translates into CASSLTLNTEAFF.

V gene TRBV4-2 combines with J gene TRBJ1-1; D call uncertain. The CDR3 runs to 15 residues. Trimming left V 0 bases short and J 5 bases short, with 13 bases between. Germline loops: CDR1 LGHNA, CDR2 YNFKEQ. The CDR3 region has the DNA TGTGCCAGCAGCCAAGATGAAGGGAGGGAGACTGAAGCTTTCTTT. Protein product: CASSQDEGRETEAFF.

CDR3 nucleotides: TGCGCCAGCAGCCGCAGCGGGGGAGCCTACAATGAGCAGTTCTTC. The encoded protein is CASSRSGGAYNEQFF. This sequence joins TRBV5-1 and TRBJ2-1, with 8 bases matching TRBD2. This CDR3 has 15 amino acids. Germline lookup yields CDR1 SGHRS and CDR2 YFSETQ. With V trimmed by 4 bases and J by 2 bases, 5 bases remained unmatched.

This chain links TRBV4-1 with TRBJ1-3; D call uncertain. CDR1 MGHRA and CDR2 YSYEKL come from the germline V gene. The CDR3 runs 19 residues. V gave up 1 base and J gave up 2 bases, with 21 bases separating them. The CDR3 bases are TGCGCCAGCAGCCAAGCCCGGCAAATACCCGGGGAGGCTGGAAACACCATATATTTT. Translated: CASSQARQIPGEAGNTIYF.

The genes are TRBV19 and TRBJ2-2; tentative D call: TRBD2 (5 bases). Per the germline V gene, CDR1 is LNHDA and CDR2 is SQIVND (reference sequence). The V end was cut by 3 bases, the J end by 1 base, with 12 bases between. The CDR3 consists of 16 residues. The CDR3 sequence is CASSMNLAGNTGELFF. DNA of the CDR3: TGTGCCAGTAGTATGAACCTAGCCGGGAACACCGGGGAGCTGTTTTTT. Full variable domain (outside the CDR3, taken from reference TRBV19 and TRBJ2-2): DGGITQSPKYLFRKEGQNVTLSCEQNLNHDAMYWYRQDPGQGLRLIYYSQIVNDFQKGDIAEGYSVSREKKESFPLTVTSAQKNPTAFYLCASSMNLAGNTGELFFGEGSRLTVL.

This clone occurred once. The J gene is TRBJ1-6, the V gene TRBV5-6; D might be TRBD1 (6 bases). The V gene's germline CDR1 is SGHDT and CDR2 YYEEEE. V was trimmed by 4 bases and J by 9 bases, leaving 14 bases between them. The CDR3 length is 14 residues. The CDR3 DNA reads as TGTGCCAGCAGCCTCCGACAGGATGGTTCACCCCTCCACTTT. It translates to CASSLRQDGSPLHF.

V gene TRBV7-8 combines with J gene TRBJ1-2; 8 bases match TRBD1. Trimming cost V 5 bases and J 5 bases; bases outside gene matches: 16. In germline, CDR1 is SGHVS, CDR2 FQNEAQ. The CDR3 covers 17 residues. The DNA of the CDR3 is TGTGCCAGCAGCCGATCCCTTTACAGGGGGACTACGTATGGCTACACCTTC. This sequence encodes CASSRSLYRGTTYGYTF.

The CDR3 DNA is TGTGCCAGCAGTTCTGGCAGGTTCTCTGGAAACACCATATATTTT. Translation gives CASSSGRFSGNTIYF. This sequence joins TRBV28 and TRBJ1-3; D is unclear. The CDR3 extends over 15 amino acids. Germline V gene sequence: CDR1 MDHEN, CDR2 SYDVKM. The ends were cut back, 4 bases at V and 0 bases at J, with 10 bases in the middle.

This sequence joins TRBV10-3 and TRBJ1-2; TRBD1 is a possible D gene (6 bases). Trimming cost V 8 bases and J 1 base, with 14 bases left between them. CDR3 length: 14 residues. CDR1 and CDR2 from the germline V gene are ENHRY and SYGVKD. The CDR3 DNA follows: TGTGCCATCCTACCAGGGGATAATAACTATGGCTACACCTTC. This translates into CAILPGDNNYGYTF.

The chain combines TRBV19 with TRBJ2-1, with D tentatively TRBD2 (6 bases). CDR3 length: 16 residues. CDR1 and CDR2 (germline): LNHDA, SQIVND (reference sequence). The V end lost 0 bases, the J end lost 2 bases, and 11 bases lay between the germline ends. CDR3 in amino acids: CASSIDLGGPYNEQFF. The CDR3 DNA reads TGTGCCAGTAGTATAGATCTCGGGGGACCCTACAATGAGCAGTTCTTC.

The chain links TRBV2 to TRBJ1-5; 7 bases match TRBD1. CDR1 and CDR2 from the germline V gene are SNHLY and FYNNEI. The J segment lost 5 bases and the V segment lost 6 bases, leaving 10 bases of the junction unmatched. This CDR3 has 15 amino acids. The CDR3 region is CASSETGDSYQPQHF. The CDR3 nucleotides read TGTGCCAGCAGCGAAACGGGGGACAGTTATCAGCCCCAGCATTTT.

V is TRBV5-1 and J is TRBJ1-1; 7 bases match TRBD1. Per the germline V gene, CDR1 is SGHRS and CDR2 is YFSETQ. This CDR3 has 15 residues. The V gene end was trimmed by 4 bases and the J gene end by 2 bases; junction bases not matched to a gene: 8. DNA for the CDR3: TGCGCCAGCAGCGGGGTCACAGGGGCCAACACTGAAGCTTTCTTT. Protein product: CASSGVTGANTEAFF.

V usage is TRBV18 and J usage is TRBJ1-3; no reliable D call. This CDR3 comprises 12 residues. Per the germline V gene, CDR1 is KGHSH and CDR2 is LQKENI. The V and J ends lost 4 bases and 8 bases respectively, with 9 bases between them. The CDR3: CASSRTEDTIYF. In DNA, the CDR3 is TGTGCCAGCTCACGGACGGAGGACACCATATATTTT.

J is TRBJ1-1 and V is TRBV19; weak D call: TRBD1 (5 bases). V was shortened by 7 bases and J by 11 bases, with 14 bases between the two germline ends. The CDR3 is made up of 11 amino acids. Germline loops: CDR1 LNHDA, CDR2 SQIVND (reference sequence). CDR3 sequence reads: CASTIGGAAFF. CDR3 sequence (DNA): TGTGCCAGTACTATCGGTGGGGCCGCTTTCTTT.